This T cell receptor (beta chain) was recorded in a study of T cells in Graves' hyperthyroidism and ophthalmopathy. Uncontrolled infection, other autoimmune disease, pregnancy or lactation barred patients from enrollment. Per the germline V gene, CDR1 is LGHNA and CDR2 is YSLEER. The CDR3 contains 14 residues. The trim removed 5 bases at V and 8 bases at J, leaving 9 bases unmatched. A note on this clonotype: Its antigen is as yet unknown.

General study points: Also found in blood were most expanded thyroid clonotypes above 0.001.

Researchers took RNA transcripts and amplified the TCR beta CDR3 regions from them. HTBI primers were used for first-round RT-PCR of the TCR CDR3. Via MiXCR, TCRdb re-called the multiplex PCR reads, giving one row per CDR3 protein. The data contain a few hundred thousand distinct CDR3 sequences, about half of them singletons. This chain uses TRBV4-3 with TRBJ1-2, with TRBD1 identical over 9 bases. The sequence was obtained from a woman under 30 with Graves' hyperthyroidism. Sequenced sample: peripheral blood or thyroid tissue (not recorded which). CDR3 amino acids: CASSDRDRAEGYTF. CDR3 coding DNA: TGCGCCAGCAGCGACCGGGACAGGGCTGAGGGCTACACCTTC.